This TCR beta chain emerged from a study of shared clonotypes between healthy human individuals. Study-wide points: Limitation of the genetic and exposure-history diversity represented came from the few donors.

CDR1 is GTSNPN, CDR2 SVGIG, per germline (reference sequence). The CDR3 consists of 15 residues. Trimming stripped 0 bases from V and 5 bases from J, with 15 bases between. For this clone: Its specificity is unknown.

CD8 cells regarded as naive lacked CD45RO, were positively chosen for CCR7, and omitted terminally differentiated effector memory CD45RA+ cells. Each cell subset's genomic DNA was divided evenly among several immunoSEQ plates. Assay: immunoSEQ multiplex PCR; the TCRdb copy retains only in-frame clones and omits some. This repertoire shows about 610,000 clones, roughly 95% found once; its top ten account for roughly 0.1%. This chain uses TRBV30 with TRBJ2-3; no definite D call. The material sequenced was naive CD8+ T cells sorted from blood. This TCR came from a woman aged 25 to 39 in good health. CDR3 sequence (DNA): TGTGCCTGGAGTGTACCGGGCCCGCTCGAAGATACGCAGTATTTT. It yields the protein CAWSVPGPLEDTQYF.